The present T cell receptor (beta chain) was sequenced within a study of blood T cell repertoires in COVID-19. Study information: Specimens from acute and convalescent COVID-19 originated in the United States, Italy and Spain. T cells, B-cell-depleted T cells, or PBMCs supplied cDNA or gDNA.

The authors' processing: Amplification of reference gene primers provided the estimated nucleated cell counts. Here immunoSEQ multiplex PCR was the method, and the copy in TCRdb shows in-frame clones only, minus some. The V and J calls and the clone size are those of that table, but D and trimming were determined from the DNA. The sample includes 130,000 to 150,000 clones, around four fifths seen only once; the top ten take about 5.1%. This clone was detected a few times. V gave up 1 base and J gave up 3 bases; unmatched junction bases: 4. Germline V CDR1 and CDR2: LGHNA, YNFKEQ. The CDR3 sequence is 17 residues long.

The receptor's source is a human donor in a cohort sampled during active COVID-19. Material: peripheral blood. V is TRBV4-2 and J is TRBJ1-5; 12 nucleotides match TRBD1. In nucleotides, the CDR3 is TGTGCCAGCAGCCAAGCGGGACAGGGGGCCGACAATCAGCCCCAGCATTTT. Translation gives CASSQAGQGADNQPQHF.